This TCR beta chain was obtained from a study of cytomegalovirus exposure and HLA in healthy donors. The V gene end was trimmed by 4 bases and the J gene end by 9 bases; junction bases not matched to a gene: 14. Germline values: CDR1 GTSNPN, CDR2 SVGIG (reference sequence). CDR3 length: 14 residues. Libraries were prepared by immunoSEQ multiplex PCR; TCRdb keeps only in-frame clonotypes and omits some of them. The sample records approximately 230,000 clones, 87% being singletons. The sequenced sample consisted of PBMCs. This TCR was sampled from a man aged 18 to 29 in good health and CMV-seropositive. This chain uses TRBV30 with TRBJ2-5; 7 bases agree with TRBD2. The CDR3 sequence is CAWTPWDYLGAQYF. The CDR3 DNA is TGTGCCTGGACTCCGTGGGACTACCTTGGGGCCCAGTACTTC.